Sequencing of this T cell receptor beta chain was carried out in a study of shared clonotypes between healthy human individuals (dated by TCRdb to 2020 to 2022). For the study in its entirety: A couple of women and a few men aged 18 to 49 years were included in the cohort. Per donor, three plates each were used for CD4 naive and CD4 memory, two for CD8 naive, and one for CD8 memory. Blood TCR repertoires of five healthy adults were deeply sequenced to estimate repertoire size and the extent of clonotype sharing between individuals. To increase sequencing depth and limit assay-specific biases, different laboratories used diverse techniques to prepare libraries and sequence TCR repertoires. Each donor's leukapheresis produced roughly between roughly 0.9 and 9 billion PBMCs. The paper's findings and limits, for the study overall: Pairwise subsampling led to the expectation that sequencing depth would affect the degree of clonotype sharing among donors. Only blood was sampled, and tissue TCR repertoires likely differ from those in blood. Higher generation probabilities were observed for clonotypes shared by all four sorted-subset donors than for non-shared clonotypes. Even with the large sequencing depth, rarefaction of the sorted-subset datasets indicated that sequencing was incomplete. The small number of donors limited the genetic and exposure-history diversity represented. Naive subsets generally had larger estimated clonotype richness than memory subsets did. Across a few donors, 5% to 6% of naive CD4, 3.5% of naive CD8, about 2.3% of memory CD4, and over 0.35% of memory CD8 clonotypes were shared.

The CDR3, from cysteine to phenylalanine, totals 14 residues. Only the CDR3 region is kept as DNA, spanning 42 bases read in frame from base 1. Compared with germline, V lacks 7 bases and J lacks 4 bases; bases without a gene match: 7. The germline V gene sets CDR1 to SNHLY and CDR2 to FYNNEI. For this clone: Its antigen is currently not known. Base qualities are not provided; no much larger clone lies one nucleotide away.

The donors were healthy, HIV-negative adults who had no recently reported acute infections or vaccinations. Every donor was a Caucasian adult living in Nashville, Tennessee, USA. CD4+ T cells were enriched by magnetic negative selection, after which naive cells were positively selected on CD45RA and the negative fraction was taken as the memory subset. After blood collection by leukapheresis, PBMCs were isolated using Ficoll-Histopaque density gradient centrifugation and then cryopreserved in the vapor phase of liquid nitrogen. Purity and quantity of every magnetically sorted T cell population were checked by analytical flow cytometry. From each sorted fraction, genomic DNA was isolated and quantified by UV absorbance on a Nanodrop 2000c. Using the deep immunoSEQ assay, TCR CDR3 regions were amplified from genomic DNA by multiplex PCR. Extracted genomic DNA from each cell subset was distributed evenly across all wells of several immunoSEQ 96-well plates, and each plate was treated as a replicate. For sorted subsets, each replicate PCR was loaded with approximately 200 ng genomic DNA, equivalent to 30,000 or so T cell genomes. Purified libraries were quantified with a Qubit 3.0 fluorometer, sized on a Bioanalyzer 2100, and re-quantified with the KAPA Library Quantification kit. A separate single-read 150-cycle Illumina NextSeq 550 flow cell was used to sequence each immunoSEQ 96-well plate. From the authors' description of their analysis: Because the immunoSEQ output held only junctional sequences and lacked quality scores, the filtering could not match the filtering applied to full-length reads. Sequences were annotated with PyIR, a Python wrapper for IgBLAST v1.9, and V/J genes and CDR3 were assigned using IMGT germline references. Reads were removed for weak V/J assignments (E-value above 1e-6), missing CDR3, stop codons, out-of-frame junctions, or ambiguous translated residues. V3J clonotypes were defined as sequences sharing an identical inferred V gene, J gene, and CDR3 amino acid sequence. The percentage overlap between two repertoires was calculated by dividing the number of shared unique clonotypes by the size of the smaller repertoire. Repertoire richness was assessed with RTK rarefaction, the Chao1 estimator, and Recon v2.1 estimates of unobserved clonotypes. OLGA was used to compute generation probabilities for all TCRbeta clonotypes that the gDNA method yielded from four donors. TCRdb mirrors the immuneACCESS table, restricted to in-frame sequences. Some clones are absent from its copies; in checked studies, under half trace to an unresolved V gene, and the reason for the others is unknown. V, J and clone size derive from that table, while D and trimming were established from the DNA sequence. This sample lists roughly 760,000 clones; roughly 70% were detected once. The top ten clones comprise approximately 1.6% of the sample.

The receptor comes from a woman aged 25-40 years in good health. Rearrangement joined TRBV2 to TRBJ2-3, with 8 bases matching TRBD2. Sequencing was performed on memory CD4+ T cells sorted from blood. Interpreted using the paper, the cell subset or site label stands for: CD45RA-negative fraction. The CDR3 corresponds to CASKERESPDTQYF. The base sequence is TGTGCCAGCAAAGAGCGGGAGTCCCCAGATACGCAGTATTTT.